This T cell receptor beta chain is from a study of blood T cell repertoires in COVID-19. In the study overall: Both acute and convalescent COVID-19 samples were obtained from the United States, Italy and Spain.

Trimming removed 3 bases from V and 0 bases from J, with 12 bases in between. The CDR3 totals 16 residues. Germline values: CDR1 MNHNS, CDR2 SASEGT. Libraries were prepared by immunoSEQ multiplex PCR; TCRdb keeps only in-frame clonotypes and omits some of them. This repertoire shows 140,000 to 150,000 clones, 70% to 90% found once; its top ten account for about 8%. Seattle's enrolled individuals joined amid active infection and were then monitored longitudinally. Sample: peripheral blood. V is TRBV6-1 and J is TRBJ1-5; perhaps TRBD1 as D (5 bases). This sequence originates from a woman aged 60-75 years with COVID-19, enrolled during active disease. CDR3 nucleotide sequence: TGTGCCAGCAGTGAGGGGGGATGGGGTAGCAATCAGCCCCAGCATTTT. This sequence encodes CASSEGGWGSNQPQHF.